These 12 T cell receptor beta chains originate from one sample sequenced in a study of blood T cells in healthy people across ages. With a J-beta primer mix and a sample-barcoded 5' primer, a second PCR ran about 6 to 11 cycles. In TCRdb, the 5' RACE reads were re-called with MiXCR into one record per CDR3 protein. Of 700,000 to 1,000,000 distinct CDR3 sequences in the sample, under 45% were seen once. The material sequenced was blood. The receptors originated from a man in his fifties or sixties in good health.

This clonotype was recorded a few times. This chain uses TRBV7-2 with TRBJ1-4; D gene uncertain. Trimming took 1 base from V and 0 from J, leaving 12 bases between them. The CDR3 consists of 17 residues. Germline CDR1 SGHTA, CDR2 FQGNSA. The CDR3 bases are TGTGCCAGCAGCTTAGTGGGGAGGCTTGCAACTAATGAAAAACTGTTTTTT. Its translation: CASSLVGRLATNEKLFF.

Only a few counts were recorded for this clonotype. The chain recombines TRBV29-1 with TRBJ1-2; TRBD1 might be the D (5 bases). Trimming took off 6 bases at V and 4 bases at J, with 15 bases between the two ends. This CDR3 spans 13 amino acids. Germline loops: CDR1 SQVTM, CDR2 ANQGSEA. The CDR3: CSVGTGLAYGYTF. The CDR3 DNA sequence: TGCAGCGTGGGGACGGGGTTAGCCTATGGCTACACCTTC.

V is TRBV4-1 and J is TRBJ2-5; the match to TRBD1 covers 7 bases. The J call could be wrong; TRBJ2-7 is a better fit for the DNA end. CDR3 length equals 15 residues. Germline V CDR1 and CDR2: MGHRA, YSYEKL. CDR3 amino acids: CASSLPGTAGYEQYF. CDR3 bases: TGCGCCAGCAGCCTTCCCGGGACAGCAGGCTACGAGCAGTACTTC.

The CDR3 bases are TGTGCCAGCAGCACCGACCTAACCTACGAGCAGTACTTC. It encodes CASSTDLTYEQYF. This sequence joins TRBV11-3 and TRBJ2-7; D unresolved. Trimming left V 5 bases short and J 2 bases short, with 10 bases between. The germline V gene has CDR1 SGHNT and CDR2 YENEEA. This CDR3 spans 13 amino acids.

In the case of this clonotype: A read error may account for a junction end that differs from germline. The V gene is TRBV7-2, the J gene TRBJ1-2; D might be TRBD1 (5 bases). The CDR3 has 16 residues. Germline V lookup: CDR1 SGHTA, CDR2 FQGNSA. CDR3 nucleotides: TGTGCTAGCAGCCTCACCCCGGGACGCCGGAACTATGGCTACACCTTC. Translating it yields CASSLTPGRRNYGYTF.

The V gene is TRBV4-3, the J gene TRBJ1-6; weak D call: TRBD1 (5 bases). Germline V gene lookup returns CDR1 LGHNA and CDR2 YSLEER. There are 14 residues in the CDR3. Trimming left V 11 bases short and J 2 bases short, with 13 bases between. Written as DNA, the CDR3 is TGCGCCTCGGGCCAGGGCACCTATAATTCACCCCTCCACTTT. This encodes CASGQGTYNSPLHF.

This clonotype was detected a few times. The CDR3, as DNA: TGCAGTGCTAGTGGGGGAATGGGATTCGAGCAGTACTTC. Residues: CSASGGMGFEQYF. The V and J genes are TRBV20-1 and TRBJ2-5; either TRBD1 or TRBD2 may fit D (5 bases each). The J call is uncertain, as TRBJ2-7 better fits the DNA end. The CDR3 runs 13 residues. Germline V gene lookup returns CDR1 DFQATT and CDR2 SNEGSKA (reference sequence).

The chain carries TRBV20-1 and TRBJ2-4, with 12 bases identical to TRBD2. The J call may be mistaken, given a closer DNA end match to TRBJ2-7. The germline V gene has CDR1 DFQATT and CDR2 SNEGSKA (reference sequence). CDR3 length equals 13 residues. CDR3 DNA sequence: TGCAGTGTCACTAGCGGGGGGCCGGGCGAGCAGTACTTC. This codes for CSVTSGGPGEQYF.

This chain links TRBV7-2 with TRBJ1-1; D is uncertain. Trimming cost V 2 bases and J 1 base, with 11 bases left between them. Germline CDR1 is SGHTA and CDR2 is FQGNSA. The CDR3 contains 15 residues. As DNA, the CDR3 is TGTGCCAGCAGCTTAAGTCAGGCCTCGAACACTGAAGCTTTCTTT. It yields the protein CASSLSQASNTEAFF. The whole variable domain, filled in from reference TRBV7-2 and TRBJ1-1, reads GAGVSQSPSNKVTEKGKDVELRCDPISGHTALYWYRQSLGQGLEFLIYFQGNSAPDKSGLPSDRFSAERTGGSVSTLTIQRTQQEDSAVYLCASSLSQASNTEAFFGQGTRLTVV.

V is TRBV6-5 and J is TRBJ2-5; D not certain. The germline V and J ends were trimmed by 5 bases and 5 bases, with 12 bases remaining between them. This CDR3 region has 13 residues. The germline CDR1 and CDR2 sequences are MNHEY and SVGAGI. DNA of the CDR3: TGTGCCAGCAGTCCCGACCTCGGGGAGACCCAGTACTTC. Its protein is CASSPDLGETQYF.

The chain couples TRBV7-2 to TRBJ1-1, with a weak D call TRBD1 (5 bases). V lost 1 base, J lost 4 bases, and 16 bases lay in between. The germline V gene has CDR1 SGHTA and CDR2 FQGNSA. The CDR3 sequence is 16 residues long. The CDR3 DNA sequence: TGTGCCAGCAGCTTAGGGGGCAGGGCCTGGGTCACTGAAGCTTTCTTT. Protein: CASSLGGRAWVTEAFF.

This chain uses TRBV14 with TRBJ2-5; 11 positions agree with TRBD2. Germline assignment: CDR1 SGHDN and CDR2 FVKESK. The CDR3 is 17 residues long. V shed 4 bases and J 3 bases; nucleotides not matched to a gene: 10. CDR3 sequence: CASSLITTTSGKETQYF. For the CDR3, the DNA is TGTGCCAGCAGCCTCATTACAACGACTAGCGGGAAAGAGACCCAGTACTTC.